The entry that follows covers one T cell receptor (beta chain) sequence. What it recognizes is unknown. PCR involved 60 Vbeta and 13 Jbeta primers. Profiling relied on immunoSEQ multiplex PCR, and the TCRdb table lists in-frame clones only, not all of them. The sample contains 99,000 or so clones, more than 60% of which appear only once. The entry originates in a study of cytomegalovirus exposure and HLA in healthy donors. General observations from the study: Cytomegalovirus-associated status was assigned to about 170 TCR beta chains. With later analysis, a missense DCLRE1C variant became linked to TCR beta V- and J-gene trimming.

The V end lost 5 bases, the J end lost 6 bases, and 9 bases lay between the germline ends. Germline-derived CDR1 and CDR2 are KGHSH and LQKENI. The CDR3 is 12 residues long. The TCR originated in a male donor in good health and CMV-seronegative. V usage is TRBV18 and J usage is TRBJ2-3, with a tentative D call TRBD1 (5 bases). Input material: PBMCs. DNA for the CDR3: TGTGCCAGCTCAAACAGACAGGATACGCAGTATTTT. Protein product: CASSNRQDTQYF.